The 13 T cell receptor beta chains listed next were all sequenced from one sample in a study of T cell repertoires in cytomegalovirus infection (dated by TCRdb to between 2018 and 2020). The listed sequencing device is Illumina HiSeq 1500. TCRdb reworked the public reads: Q25 trimming with fastp, MiXCR clone assembly, productive beta chains retained. Rows are unified per CDR3 protein, each entry keeping the most common DNA and genes. This sample lists about 230,000 distinct CDR3 sequences; approximately 22% were detected once. The ten largest clones capture 15% to 20% of the sample. The sample was CD8+ T cells from PBMCs. These receptors all come from a human donor in good health (CMV status not recorded). Some clones in this sample may be carry-over from other donors' samples.

This clonotype has more than one count but fewer than ten. V is TRBV29-1 and J is TRBJ2-3; D unclear. The germline V gene encodes CDR1 SQVTM and CDR2 ANQGSEA. V lost 5 bases and J 0 bases, leaving 6 bases between the germline ends. This CDR3 is 12 amino acids long. CDR3 sequence: CSVISSTDTQYF. Written as DNA, the CDR3 is TGCAGCGTTATATCTAGCACAGATACGCAGTATTTT.

The V and J genes are TRBV6-1 and TRBJ2-7, with 7 bases aligning to TRBD1. This CDR3 is built from 14 residues. Germline V gives CDR1 MNHNS, CDR2 SASEGT. The V and J ends lost 5 bases and 0 bases, in that order; junction bases with no gene match: 4. Here the CDR3 reads CASSTSGGSYEQYF. The CDR3 coding sequence is TGTGCCAGCAGTACATCAGGGGGCTCCTACGAGCAGTACTTC.

The chain uses TRBV12-3 or TRBV12-4 and TRBJ1-1; 8 positions agree with TRBD1. V was pared by 7 bases and J by 1 base, with 8 bases of the junction left unmatched. The length of the CDR3 is 15 residues. The CDR3 spells CASKPPQGANTEAFF. The CDR3 DNA follows: TGTGCCAGCAAACCCCCCCAGGGGGCGAACACTGAAGCTTTCTTT.

This clonotype was observed many times. The chain combines TRBV7-6 with TRBJ1-2; TRBD1 matches 7 bases. Germline V gene data show CDR1 as SGHVS and CDR2 as FNYEAQ. Trimming removed 1 base from V and 8 bases from J; junction bases left unmatched: 7. CDR3 length: 14 amino acids. In nucleotides, the CDR3 is TGTGCCAGCAGCTTAGGAGGGGGCGCGGAAGGCTACACCTTC. As protein: CASSLGGGAEGYTF.

The rearrangement joins TRBV11-2 to TRBJ2-7; D unresolved. The CDR3 length is 12 residues. The ends were cut back, 7 bases at V and 2 bases at J, with 9 bases in the middle. The germline V gene encodes CDR1 SGHAT and CDR2 FQNNGV. The CDR3 spells CASTWIPYEQYF. Written as DNA, the CDR3 is TGTGCCAGCACCTGGATACCCTACGAGCAGTACTTC.

The chain recombines TRBV20-1 with TRBJ2-1; 14 bases are a match to TRBD2. The J segment lost 1 base and the V segment lost 0 bases, leaving 2 bases of the junction unmatched. Germline CDR1 and CDR2: DFQATT and SNEGSKA (reference sequence). The CDR3 extends over 17 amino acids. The CDR3 loop reads CSARDRTSGGSYNEQFF. The CDR3 DNA sequence: TGCAGTGCTAGAGATCGGACTAGCGGGGGGTCCTACAATGAGCAGTTCTTC.

The chain combines TRBV28 with TRBJ2-6; 7 bases fit TRBD2. The CDR3 consists of 17 residues. V lost 2 bases, J lost 0 bases, and 4 bases stayed unmatched. The germline V gene encodes CDR1 MDHEN and CDR2 SYDVKM. This CDR3 is CASSLGGVSSGANVLTF. As DNA, the CDR3 is TGTGCCAGCAGTTTAGGGGGGGTTAGCTCTGGGGCCAACGTCCTGACTTTC. Drawing the rest from reference TRBV28 and TRBJ2-6, the complete variable domain is DVKVTQSSRYLVKRTGEKVFLECVQDMDHENMFWYRQDPGLGLRLIYFSYDVKMKEKGDIPEGYSVSREKKERFSLILESASTNQTSMYLCASSLGGVSSGANVLTFGAGSRLTVL.

Details on this clonotype: One junction end disagrees with the germline gene, perhaps due to a read error. The chain links TRBV7-9 to TRBJ2-7; TRBD2 matches at 7 bases. Looked up from germline, CDR1 is SEHNR and CDR2 is FQNEAQ (reference sequence). The CDR3 contains 15 residues. CDR3 region: CASSSAGFSSGEQHF. CDR3 coding DNA: TGTGCCAGCAGCTCAGCGGGATTTTCAAGCGGCGAGCAGCACTTC. Full variable domain (missing parts from reference TRBV7-9 and TRBJ2-7): DTGVSQNPRHKITKRGQNVTFRCDPISEHNRLYWYRQTLGQGPEFLTYFQNEAQLEKSRLLSDRFSAERPKGSFSTLEIQRTEQGDSAMYLCASSSAGFSSGEQHFGPGTRLTVT.

This clonotype came up many times. The chain links TRBV6-1 to TRBJ2-7, with 10 positions matching TRBD2. Germline V gene sequence: CDR1 MNHNS, CDR2 SASEGT. The CDR3 has 15 amino acids. The ends lost 6 bases at V and 7 bases at J; junction bases unmatched: 12. The CDR3 nucleotides are TGTGCCAGCAGCAAAAACGCACTAGCGGGGAATGAGCAGTACTTC. This translates into CASSKNALAGNEQYF.

This clonotype was found a few times. This chain joins TRBV2 and TRBJ1-1, with D unclear. The CDR3 covers 12 residues. V was shortened by 6 bases and J by 1 base, with 6 bases between the two germline ends. Germline V CDR1 and CDR2: SNHLY, FYNNEI. CDR3 in DNA: TGTGCCAGCAGCGTTAGGAACACTGAAGCTTTCTTT. It is translated as CASSVRNTEAFF.

This clonotype was seen at least ten times. The rearrangement uses TRBV7-3 and TRBJ2-5; 8 nucleotides align to TRBD1. This CDR3 has 16 residues. The germline CDR1 and CDR2 sequences are SGHTA and FQGTGA. Germline trimming cut 6 bases from V and 0 bases from J; bases unmatched to any gene: 9. CDR3 nucleotide sequence: TGTGCCAGCAGACGTAGACAGGGGCCTTACCAAGAGACCCAGTACTTC. This translates into CASRRRQGPYQETQYF.

This clonotype was seen more than once but under ten times. The rearrangement links TRBV12-3 or TRBV12-4 to TRBJ1-6; TRBD1 is a possible D gene (5 bases). V was cut by 3 bases and J by 6 bases, with 9 bases left in between. This CDR3 spans 14 amino acids. CDR3 loop: CASSFTGFNSPLHF. The CDR3 nucleotides are TGTGCCAGCAGTTTTACAGGATTTAATTCACCCCTCCACTTT.

V is TRBV3-1 and J is TRBJ2-6; TRBD1 is a possible D gene (6 bases). The CDR3 consists of 16 residues. The V gene's germline CDR1 is LGHDT and CDR2 YNNKEL (reference sequence). The germline V and J ends were trimmed by 1 base and 1 base, with 8 bases remaining between them. CDR3 bases: TGTGCCAGCAGCCAAGGAGGGGGTTCTGGGGCCAACGTCCTGACTTTC. It specifies CASSQGGGSGANVLTF. The full variable domain, rest sourced from reference TRBV3-1 and TRBJ2-6, is DTAVSQTPKYLVTQMGNDKSIKCEQNLGHDTMYWYKQDSKKFLKIMFSYNNKELIINETVPNRFSPKSPDKAHLNLHINSLELGDSAVYFCASSQGGGSGANVLTFGAGSRLTVL.